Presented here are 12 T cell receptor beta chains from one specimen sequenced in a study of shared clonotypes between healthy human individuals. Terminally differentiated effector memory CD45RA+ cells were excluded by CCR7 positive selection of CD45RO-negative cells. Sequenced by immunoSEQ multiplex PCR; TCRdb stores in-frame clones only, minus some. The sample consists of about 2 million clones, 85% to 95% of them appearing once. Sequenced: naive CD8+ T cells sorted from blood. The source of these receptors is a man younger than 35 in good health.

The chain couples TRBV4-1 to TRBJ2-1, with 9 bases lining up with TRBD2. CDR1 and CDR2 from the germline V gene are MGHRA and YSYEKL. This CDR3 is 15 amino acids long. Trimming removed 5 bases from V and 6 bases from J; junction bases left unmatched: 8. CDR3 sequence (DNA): TGCGCCAGCAGCGAGAGCGGGGGGCCTGGCAATGAGCAGTTCTTC. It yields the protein CASSESGGPGNEQFF.

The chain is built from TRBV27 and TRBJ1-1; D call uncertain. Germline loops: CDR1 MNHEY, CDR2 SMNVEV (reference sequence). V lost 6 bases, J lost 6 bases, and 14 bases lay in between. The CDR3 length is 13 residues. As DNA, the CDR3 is TGTGCCAGCAGCGGTCCGCCCCTGGCTGAAGCTTTCTTT. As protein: CASSGPPLAEAFF.

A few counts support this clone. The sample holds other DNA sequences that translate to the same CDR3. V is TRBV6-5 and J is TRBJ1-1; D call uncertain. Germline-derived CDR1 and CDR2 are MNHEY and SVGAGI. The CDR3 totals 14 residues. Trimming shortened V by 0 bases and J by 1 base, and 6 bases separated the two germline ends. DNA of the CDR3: TGTGCCAGCAGTTACTCGCCGGGGAACACTGAAGCTTTCTTT. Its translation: CASSYSPGNTEAFF.

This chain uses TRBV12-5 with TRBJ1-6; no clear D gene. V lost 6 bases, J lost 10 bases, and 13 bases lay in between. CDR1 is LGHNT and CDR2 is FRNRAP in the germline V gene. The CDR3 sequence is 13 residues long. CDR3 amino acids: CASGLGGGSPLHF. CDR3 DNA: TGTGCTAGTGGGCTTGGTGGAGGATCACCCCTCCACTTT.

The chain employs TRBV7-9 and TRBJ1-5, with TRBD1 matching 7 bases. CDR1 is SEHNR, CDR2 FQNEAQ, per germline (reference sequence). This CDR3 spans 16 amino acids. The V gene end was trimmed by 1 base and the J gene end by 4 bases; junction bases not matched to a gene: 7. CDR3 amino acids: CASSLVGTDSNQPQHF. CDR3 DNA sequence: TGTGCCAGCAGCTTAGTCGGGACAGACTCTAATCAGCCCCAGCATTTT.

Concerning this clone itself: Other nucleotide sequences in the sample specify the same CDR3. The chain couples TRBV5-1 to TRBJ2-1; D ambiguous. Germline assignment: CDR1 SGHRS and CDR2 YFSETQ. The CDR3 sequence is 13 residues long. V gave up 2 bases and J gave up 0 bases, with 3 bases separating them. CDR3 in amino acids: CASSFGSYNEQFF. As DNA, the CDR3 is TGCGCCAGCAGCTTCGGCTCCTACAATGAGCAGTTCTTC.

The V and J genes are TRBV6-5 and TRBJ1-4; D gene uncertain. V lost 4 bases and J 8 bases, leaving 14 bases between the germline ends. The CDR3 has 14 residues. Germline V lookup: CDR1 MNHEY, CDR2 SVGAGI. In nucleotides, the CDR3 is TGTGCCAGCAGTTCTCCGGGCTCTCAGGAAAAACTGTTTTTT. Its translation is CASSSPGSQEKLFF.

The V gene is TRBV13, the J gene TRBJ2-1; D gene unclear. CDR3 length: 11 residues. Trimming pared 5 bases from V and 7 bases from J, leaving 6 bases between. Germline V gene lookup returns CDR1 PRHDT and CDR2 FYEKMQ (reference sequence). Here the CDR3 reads CASSQHNEQFF. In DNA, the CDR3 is TGTGCCAGCAGCCAACATAATGAGCAGTTCTTC.

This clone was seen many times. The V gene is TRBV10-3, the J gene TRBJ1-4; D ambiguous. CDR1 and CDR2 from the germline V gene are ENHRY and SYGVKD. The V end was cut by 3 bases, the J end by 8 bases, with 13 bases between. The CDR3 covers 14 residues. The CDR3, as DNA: TGTGCCATCAGTGACTCAGGAACGTGGGAAAAACTGTTTTTT. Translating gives CAISDSGTWEKLFF.

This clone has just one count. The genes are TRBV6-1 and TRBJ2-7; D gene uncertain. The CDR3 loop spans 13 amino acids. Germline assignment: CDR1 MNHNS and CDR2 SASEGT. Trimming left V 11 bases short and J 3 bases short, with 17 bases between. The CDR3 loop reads CAGTTSPYYEQYF. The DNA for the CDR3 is TGTGCCGGAACGACGAGTCCTTACTACGAGCAGTACTTC.

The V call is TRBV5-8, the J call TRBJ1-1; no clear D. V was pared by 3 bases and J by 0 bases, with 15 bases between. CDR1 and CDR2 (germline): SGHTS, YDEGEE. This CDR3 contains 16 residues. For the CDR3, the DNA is TGTGCCAGCAGCTATCGGCCAGGCGAGGTGAACACTGAAGCTTTCTTT. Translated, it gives CASSYRPGEVNTEAFF.

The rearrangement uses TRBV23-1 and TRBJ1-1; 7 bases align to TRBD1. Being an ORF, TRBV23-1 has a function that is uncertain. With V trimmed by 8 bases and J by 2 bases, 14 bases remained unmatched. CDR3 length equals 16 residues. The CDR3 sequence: CASRPGRRQGNTEAFF. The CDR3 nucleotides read TGCGCCAGCCGACCGGGACGTCGACAGGGAAACACTGAAGCTTTCTTT.